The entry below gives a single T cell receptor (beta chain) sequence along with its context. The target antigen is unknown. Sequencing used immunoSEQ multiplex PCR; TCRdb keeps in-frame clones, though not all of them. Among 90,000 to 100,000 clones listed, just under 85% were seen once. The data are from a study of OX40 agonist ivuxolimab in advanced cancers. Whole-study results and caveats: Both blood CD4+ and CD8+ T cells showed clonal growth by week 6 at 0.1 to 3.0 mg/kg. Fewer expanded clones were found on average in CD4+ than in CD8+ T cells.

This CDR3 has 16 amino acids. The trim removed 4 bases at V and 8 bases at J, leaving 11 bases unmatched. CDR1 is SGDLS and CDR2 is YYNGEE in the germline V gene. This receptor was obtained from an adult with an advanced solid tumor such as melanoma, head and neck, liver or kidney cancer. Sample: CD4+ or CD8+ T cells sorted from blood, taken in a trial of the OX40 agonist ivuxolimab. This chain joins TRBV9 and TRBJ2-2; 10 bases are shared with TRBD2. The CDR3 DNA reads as TGTGCCAGCAGCAGAATCAGCGGGAGGGGTGGTGGGGAGCTGTTTTTT. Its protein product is CASSRISGRGGGELFF.